Listed below are T cell receptor beta chains from one sample, sequenced in a study of shared clonotypes between healthy human individuals. Assay: immunoSEQ multiplex PCR; the TCRdb copy retains only in-frame clones and omits some. The sample has around 1.6 million clones; 95% to 99% are singletons. Sequencing was carried out using naive CD4+ T cells sorted from blood. The receptors derive from a man aged 25-40 years in good health. CDR3s include the opening cysteine and the closing phenylalanine or tryptophan. The D gene is left open where the match is weak. Size is omitted from some rows. Given values are once, few, many or a class for expanded clones.

D: NA
size: NA
V: TRBV11-2
J: TRBJ2-4
CDR3: CASSELQVAKNIQYF
DNA: TGTGCCAGCAGCGAATTACAGGTAGCCAAAAACATTCAGTACTTC

D: NA
size: NA
V: TRBV30
J: TRBJ2-7
CDR3: CAWSGVGYEQYF
DNA: TGTGCCTGGAGTGGAGTCGGATACGAGCAGTACTTC

D: NA
size: NA
V: TRBV15
J: TRBJ2-7
CDR3: CATSRVPGEQYF
DNA: TGTGCCACCAGCAGAGTGCCGGGAGAGCAGTACTTC

D: NA
size: NA
V: TRBV9
J: TRBJ1-2
CDR3: CASSVVEAGLIDGYTF
DNA: TGTGCCAGCAGCGTAGTTGAGGCAGGATTGATTGATGGCTACACCTTC

D: NA
size: NA
V: TRBV15
J: TRBJ2-7
CDR3: CATSRDVRGFHVQYF
DNA: TGTGCCACCAGCAGAGATGTACGGGGATTTCACGTGCAGTACTTC

D: NA
size: NA
V: TRBV4-3
J: TRBJ2-7
CDR3: CASSQDPGPILYEQYF
DNA: TGCGCCAGCAGCCAAGACCCGGGACCGATTTTGTACGAGCAGTACTTC

D: NA
size: NA
V: TRBV18
J: TRBJ2-3
CDR3: CASSPLVDTQYF
DNA: TGTGCCAGCTCACCGCTAGTGGATACGCAGTATTTT

D: NA
size: NA
V: TRBV30
J: TRBJ2-7
CDR3: CAWGGTSYEQYF
DNA: TGTGCCTGGGGGGGCACTTCCTACGAGCAGTACTTC

D: NA
size: NA
V: TRBV28
J: TRBJ2-7
CDR3: CASSSGLAGEQYF
DNA: TGTGCCAGCAGTTCCGGGCTAGCAGGCGAGCAGTACTTC

D: TRBD2
size: NA
V: TRBV5-4
J: TRBJ2-7
CDR3: CASSLQLAGGEQYF
DNA: TGTGCCAGCAGCTTGCAACTAGCGGGCGGCGAGCAGTACTTC

D: TRBD2
size: once
V: TRBV15
J: TRBJ2-2
CDR3: CATSRDLGLVGELFF
DNA: TGTGCCACCAGCAGAGACCTCGGACTAGTCGGGGAGCTGTTTTTT